A single sample is the source of the 15 T cell receptor beta chains below, sequenced in a study of cytomegalovirus exposure and HLA in healthy donors. The PCR had 60 Vbeta and 13 Jbeta primers. The data were produced by immunoSEQ multiplex PCR, yet TCRdb's version contains in-frame clones alone and is incomplete. The repertoire consists of fewer than 150,000 clones, with less than 90% occurring once and the leading ten covering 0.2% to 0.25%. Sequences were obtained from PBMCs. All receptors derive from a man in his fifties or sixties in good health and CMV-seronegative.

The chain couples TRBV25-1 to TRBJ1-5, with D maybe TRBD1 (6 bases). The V end lost 8 bases, the J end lost 4 bases, and 21 bases lay between the germline ends. The CDR3 runs 16 residues. Germline CDR1 MGHDK, CDR2 SYGVNS. The CDR3 spells CASCRLGTPGNQPQHF. In DNA form, the CDR3 reads TGTGCCAGCTGCCGACTTGGGACACCAGGAAATCAGCCCCAGCATTTT.

J is TRBJ2-3 and V is TRBV7-2; weak D call: TRBD2 (5 bases). CDR3 length: 15 amino acids. Germline V gene data show CDR1 as SGHTA and CDR2 as FQGNSA. Trimming pared 4 bases from V and 2 bases from J, leaving 13 bases between. CDR3 sequence reads: CASSSRGQPTDTQYF. The CDR3 nucleotides read TGTGCCAGCAGCTCCCGGGGTCAACCCACAGATACGCAGTATTTT.

This chain connects TRBV5-4 to TRBJ2-5; 7 nucleotides line up with TRBD2. The CDR3 runs to 14 residues. Trimming took 0 bases from V and 8 from J; bases not matched to a gene: 7. In germline, CDR1 is SGHNT, CDR2 YYREEE (reference sequence). CDR3 sequence: CASSLDLAAETQYF. The CDR3 DNA is TGTGCCAGCAGCTTGGATCTAGCGGCGGAAACCCAGTACTTC.

The V call is TRBV29-1, the J call TRBJ2-5, with D unclear. The germline V gene encodes CDR1 SQVTM and CDR2 ANQGSEA. V lost 4 bases and J 5 bases, leaving 11 bases between the germline ends. This CDR3 spans 12 amino acids. This chain's CDR3 is CSVGLVSETQYF. The CDR3, as DNA: TGCAGCGTTGGGCTTGTCAGTGAGACCCAGTACTTC.

The genes are TRBV19 and TRBJ1-5; the D gene is possibly TRBD1 (5 bases). Trimming cost V 5 bases and J 0 bases, with 14 bases left between them. This CDR3 comprises 16 residues. Germline V gene sequence: CDR1 LNHDA, CDR2 SQIVND (reference sequence). The CDR3 reads CASSYGIRGSNQPQHF. CDR3 coding DNA: TGTGCCAGTAGTTATGGTATAAGGGGTAGCAATCAGCCCCAGCATTTT.

The chain employs TRBV2 and TRBJ1-5, with D maybe TRBD1 (5 bases). This CDR3 has 16 residues. Germline CDR1 and CDR2: SNHLY and FYNNEI. Trimming pared 3 bases from V and 2 bases from J, leaving 14 bases between. CDR3: CASSDNSWGGNQPQHF. The DNA for the CDR3 is TGTGCCAGCAGTGATAACTCGTGGGGGGGCAATCAGCCCCAGCATTTT. Full variable domain (missing parts from reference TRBV2 and TRBJ1-5): EPEVTQTPSHQVTQMGQEVILRCVPISNHLYFYWYRQILGQKVEFLVSFYNNEISEKSEIFDDQFSVERPDGSNFTLKIRSTKLEDSAMYFCASSDNSWGGNQPQHFGDGTRLSIL.

V and J are TRBV5-1 and TRBJ2-1, with 7 bases identical to TRBD2. V lost 4 bases and J lost 6; bases outside the gene matches: 10. Germline CDR1 SGHRS, CDR2 YFSETQ. The CDR3 spans 15 residues. The CDR3 spells CASSHGGPGGNEQFF. CDR3 DNA: TGCGCCAGCAGCCATGGAGGGCCGGGGGGCAATGAGCAGTTCTTC.

V usage is TRBV2 and J usage is TRBJ1-1, with D perhaps TRBD1 (6 bases). Germline assignment: CDR1 SNHLY and CDR2 FYNNEI. The V and J ends lost 3 bases and 7 bases respectively, with 18 bases between them. This CDR3 is built from 15 residues. CDR3 protein: CASSEGPGERGEAFF. CDR3 nucleotide sequence: TGTGCCAGCAGTGAGGGCCCAGGGGAGAGAGGTGAAGCTTTCTTT.

As to this clone: It is unclear where the CDR3 begins or ends on the DNA, so no DNA is shown, and the CDR3 is as TCRdb lists it. The CDR3 sequence is CASSTSGSYEQYF. This chain joins TRBV11-3 and TRBJ2-7; TRBD2 reflects the table's D call only, with no check against the DNA. CDR1 and CDR2 from the germline V gene are SGHNT and YENEEA. Including both end residues, the CDR3 is 13 amino acids long.

The V call is TRBV9, the J call TRBJ2-3, with 7 positions matching TRBD2. CDR3 size: 15 residues. Trimming removed 0 bases from V and 0 bases from J; junction bases left unmatched: 1. Per the germline V gene, CDR1 is SGDLS and CDR2 is YYNGEE. For the CDR3, the DNA is TGTGCCAGCAGCGTAGCACTAGCGAGCACAGATACGCAGTATTTT. Translation gives CASSVALASTDTQYF.

Note on this clone: The germline gene is not matched at one end of the junction; a read error may be the cause. Distinct nucleotide sequences in the sample also encode this CDR3. The chain has TRBV14 and TRBJ2-7; tentatively, D is TRBD1 (5 bases). CDR3 length equals 16 residues. Germline CDR1 and CDR2: SGHDN and FVKESK. The CDR3 region is CASSLAQGPPVYEQYF. CDR3 DNA sequence: TGTGCCAGCAGCCTTGCCCAGGGCCCTCCTGTCTACGAGCAGTACTTT.

This chain joins TRBV30 and TRBJ1-1; D ambiguous. CDR1 GTSNPN and CDR2 SVGIG come from the germline V gene (reference sequence). The CDR3 length is 12 residues. Trimming took 3 bases from V and 5 from J, leaving 10 bases between them. The CDR3 DNA reads TGTGCCTGGAGAAGGAGTGGTACTGAAGCTTTCTTT. Its protein is CAWRRSGTEAFF.

This sequence joins TRBV30 and TRBJ1-1; D might be TRBD1 (5 bases). Germline V lookup: CDR1 GTSNPN, CDR2 SVGIG (reference sequence). The CDR3 sequence is 15 residues long. V was shortened by 1 base and J by 0 bases, with 12 bases between the two germline ends. The CDR3 reads CAWSEGVGVNTEAFF. In nucleotides, the CDR3 is TGTGCCTGGAGTGAAGGGGTTGGAGTGAACACTGAAGCTTTCTTT.

This rearrangement joins TRBV2 to TRBJ1-2; D call uncertain. Germline CDR1 reads SNHLY; CDR2 reads FYNNEI. The CDR3 contains 16 residues. The ends were cut back, 1 base at V and 1 base at J, with 13 bases in the middle. CDR3 nucleotides: TGTGCCAGCAGTGAAGACAGATCTACCTTTAACTATGGCTACACCTTC. Protein product: CASSEDRSTFNYGYTF.

V usage is TRBV4-3 and J usage is TRBJ2-1; 13 bases match TRBD2. The V gene's germline CDR1 is LGHNA and CDR2 YSLEER. The CDR3 loop spans 18 amino acids. J gave up 7 bases and V 4 bases, and 13 bases lay outside the gene matches. Here the CDR3 DNA reads TGCGCCAGCAGCCCCCTAACTAGCGGGGGGGCTTCAAGGAATGAGCAGTTCTTC. Translating it yields CASSPLTSGGASRNEQFF.